One sample yielded the 3 T cell receptor beta chains listed below, sequenced in a study of shared clonotypes between healthy human individuals. Terminally differentiated effector memory CD45RA+ cells were excluded from the naive CD8 cells, which were CD45RO-negative and positively selected for CCR7. The method was immunoSEQ multiplex PCR; TCRdb's version includes in-frame clones alone and lacks a portion of them. The sample gives some 600,000 clones, around 96% of which show up once; approximately 0.12% is in the top ten. Material: naive CD8+ T cells sorted from blood. The origin of the receptors is a woman aged 25-40 years in good health.

The genes are TRBV28 and TRBJ2-3; 14 nucleotides line up with TRBD2. The germline gives CDR1 MDHEN, CDR2 SYDVKM. V trimming: 5 bases; J trimming: 4 bases; junction bases outside the gene matches: 5. This CDR3 contains 16 residues. The CDR3 coding sequence is TGTGCCAGCAGTCCGCGGACTAGCGGGAGGCCAGATACGCAGTATTTT. Residues: CASSPRTSGRPDTQYF.

The V and J genes are TRBV11-2 and TRBJ2-7, with D possibly being TRBD1 (5 bases). V was shortened by 2 bases and J by 5 bases, with 19 bases between the two germline ends. This CDR3 contains 16 residues. Germline V lookup: CDR1 SGHAT, CDR2 FQNNGV. The CDR3: CASSLNHRNPLHEQYF. CDR3 sequence (DNA): TGTGCCAGCAGCTTAAACCACAGGAACCCTCTTCACGAGCAGTACTTC. Complete variable domain (other parts from reference TRBV11-2 and TRBJ2-7): EAGVAQSPRYKIIEKRQSVAFWCNPISGHATLYWYQQILGQGPKLLIQFQNNGVVDDSQLPKDRFSAERLKGVDSTLKIQPAKLEDSAVYLCASSLNHRNPLHEQYFGPGTRLTVT.

V gene TRBV2 combines with J gene TRBJ2-7; TRBD1 matches at 7 bases. CDR3 length equals 12 residues. Germline CDR1 and CDR2: SNHLY and FYNNEI. V was pared by 10 bases and J by 5 bases, with 8 bases of the junction left unmatched. CDR3 amino acids: CATWTGRDEQYF. As DNA, the CDR3 is TGTGCCACGTGGACAGGTCGGGACGAGCAGTACTTC. Supplemented by reference TRBV2 and TRBJ2-7, the full variable domain reads EPEVTQTPSHQVTQMGQEVILRCVPISNHLYFYWYRQILGQKVEFLVSFYNNEISEKSEIFDDQFSVERPDGSNFTLKIRSTKLEDSAMYFCATWTGRDEQYFGPGTRLTVT.